This TCR beta chain was sequenced in a study of radiation and T cells in renal cell carcinoma. The table came from immunoSEQ multiplex PCR; TCRdb's copy has only in-frame clones and leaves some out. The top ten clones hold about 22% of a sample with more than 65,000 clones, 80% to 90% of them seen once. This CDR3 is 14 amino acids long. V lost 3 bases and J 4 bases, leaving 10 bases between the germline ends. Germline V gene lookup returns CDR1 SGHTA and CDR2 FQGNSA. Noted time point: blood 2 weeks post-SBRT. Treatment noted: 15 Gy SBRT to primary tumor, nephrectomy 4 weeks later. V is TRBV7-2 and J is TRBJ2-1; D remains unclear. This sample comprised blood, obtained from a patient whose treatment included radiotherapy and nephrectomy. This TCR was recovered from a woman aged 50 to 60 with renal cell carcinoma. The CDR3 loop is CASSFGRQYNEQFF. In DNA, the CDR3 is TGTGCCAGCAGCTTCGGCCGGCAGTACAATGAGCAGTTCTTC. The full variable domain, its missing parts supplied by reference TRBV7-2 and TRBJ2-1, is GAGVSQSPSNKVTEKGKDVELRCDPISGHTALYWYRQSLGQGLEFLIYFQGNSAPDKSGLPSDRFSAERTGGSVSTLTIQRTQQEDSAVYLCASSFGRQYNEQFFGPGTRLTVL.